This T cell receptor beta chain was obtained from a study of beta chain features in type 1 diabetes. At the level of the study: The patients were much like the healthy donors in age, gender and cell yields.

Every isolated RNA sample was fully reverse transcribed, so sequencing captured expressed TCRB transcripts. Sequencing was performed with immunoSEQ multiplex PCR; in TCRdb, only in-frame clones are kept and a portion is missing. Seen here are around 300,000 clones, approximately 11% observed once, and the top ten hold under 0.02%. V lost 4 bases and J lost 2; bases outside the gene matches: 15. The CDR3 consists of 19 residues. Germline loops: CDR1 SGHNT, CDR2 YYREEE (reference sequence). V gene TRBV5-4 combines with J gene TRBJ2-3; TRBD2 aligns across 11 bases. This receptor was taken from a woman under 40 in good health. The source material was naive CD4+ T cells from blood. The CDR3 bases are TGTGCCAGCAGCCCCGAGGGTAGCGGGAGGGTACAATTCACAGATACGCAGTATTTT. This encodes CASSPEGSGRVQFTDTQYF. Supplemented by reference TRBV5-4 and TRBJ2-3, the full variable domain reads ETGVTQSPTHLIKTRGQQVTLRCSSQSGHNTVSWYQQALGQGPQFIFQYYREEENGRGNFPPRFSGLQFPNYSSELNVNALELDDSALYLCASSPEGSGRVQFTDTQYFGPGTRLTVL.